The rows below give T cell receptor beta chains drawn from one sample of a study of early T cells in non-severe SARS-CoV-2 infection. TCRdb reanalysed the 5' RACE reads using MiXCR and keeps one entry per CDR3 protein. The sample yields about 130,000 distinct CDR3 sequences, about 15% seen once. The sequenced sample was whole blood. All receptors come from an adult who was a healthcare worker with PCR-confirmed SARS-CoV-2 infection or an uninfected control (not recorded which). Both conserved end residues are part of each CDR3. D genes are given only for firm matches. Clone size is not always given. Where it is, it says once, few, many or a class for expanded clones.

d_gene	abundance	v_gene	j_gene	CDR3aa	CDR3nt
NA	many	TRBV6-6	TRBJ2-5	CASKEYQETQYF	TGTGCCAGCAAGGAGTACCAAGAGACCCAGTACTTC
NA	few	TRBV3-1	TRBJ2-7	CASSARGAKEQYF	TGTGCCAGCAGCGCCAGGGGAGCTAAGGAGCAGTACTTC
TRBD1	NA	TRBV4-1	TRBJ2-7	CASSLRPGQGAHEQYF	TGCGCCAGCAGCCTACGGCCGGGACAGGGGGCTCACGAGCAGTACTTC
NA	once	TRBV6-6	TRBJ1-1	CASSDWRIEAFF	TGTGCCAGCAGCGACTGGCGGATTGAAGCTTTCTTT
NA	few	TRBV10-2	TRBJ2-5	CASSELKETQYF	TGCGCCAGCAGTGAGTTGAAAGAGACCCAGTACTTC
TRBD1	NA	TRBV19	TRBJ2-5	CASRDPGTGSQETQYF	TGTGCCAGTCGCGACCCCGGGACAGGAAGCCAAGAGACCCAGTACTTC
TRBD1	few	TRBV19	TRBJ1-2	CASNSGTDSYGYTF	TGTGCCAGTAACTCCGGGACAGACTCCTATGGCTACACCTTC
NA	few	TRBV6-1	TRBJ2-2	CASSEGSGTAGELFF	TGTGCCAGCAGTGAGGGTAGTGGAACGGCCGGGGAGCTGTTTTTT
NA	NA	TRBV18	TRBJ1-5	CASSPTDSNQPQHF	TGTGCCAGCTCACCAACCGATAGCAATCAGCCCCAGCATTTT
NA	few	TRBV7-8	TRBJ2-7	CASSPEGGEQYF	TGTGCCAGCAGCCCAGAGGGGGGTGAGCAGTACTTC
NA	NA	TRBV10-2	TRBJ2-1	CASSEVNEQFF	TGCGCCAGCAGTGAAGTAAATGAGCAGTTCTTC
TRBD1	few	TRBV2	TRBJ2-2	CASRGTGGAGELFF	TGTGCCAGCAGGGGGACAGGGGGCGCCGGGGAGCTGTTTTTT
NA	once	TRBV6-5	TRBJ1-1	CASRGQGLIEAFF	TGTGCCAGCAGGGGTCAGGGTTTAATAGAAGCTTTCTTT
NA	many	TRBV7-9	TRBJ2-3	CASSLDDTQYF	TGTGCCAGCAGCTTAGATGATACGCAGTATTTT
TRBD1	NA	TRBV13	TRBJ2-1	CASSYAGGWEQFF	TGTGCCAGCAGTTATGCAGGGGGTTGGGAGCAGTTCTTC
TRBD2	few	TRBV3-1	TRBJ2-7	CASSQDAGREQYF	TGTGCCAGCAGCCAAGATGCCGGGAGGGAGCAGTACTTC